These 20 T cell receptor beta chains came from one sample sequenced in a study of regulatory T cells in long-lasting Graves disease. HTBI primers from iRepertoire and Arm-PCR of CDR3 regions yielded the TCR beta libraries. MiXCR, run by TCRdb on the multiplex PCR reads, gives a single entry per CDR3 protein. The sample lists hundreds of thousands of distinct CDR3 sequences; roughly a sixth were seen once. Time point: newly diagnosed GD, antithyroid drugs for less than 3 months. Scientists built the TCR library using RNA that was extracted from PBMCs. The sample in question was peripheral blood mononuclear cells (PBMCs), obtained at new diagnosis, from a patient treated with antithyroid drugs. These receptors came from a female donor with Graves disease.

This clonotype was observed at least ten times. The chain links TRBV28 to TRBJ1-5; D unresolved. The CDR3 extends over 15 amino acids. Germline V gene sequence: CDR1 MDHEN, CDR2 SYDVKM. Trimming removed 3 bases at V and 2 bases at J, with 11 bases between. Here the CDR3 DNA reads TGTGCCAGCAGTTTTGGCCAGCAAGGCAATCAGCCCCAGCATTTT. It encodes CASSFGQQGNQPQHF.

Many counts were recorded for this clonotype. This sequence joins TRBV20-1 and TRBJ2-3; D unresolved. The germline V gene has CDR1 DFQATT and CDR2 SNEGSKA (reference sequence). The CDR3 loop spans 13 amino acids. Between the trimmed V and J ends, which lost 6 bases and 1 base, there was a span of 11 bases. CDR3 sequence reads: CSATPAGTDTQYF. The CDR3 DNA is TGCAGTGCCACTCCCGCTGGCACAGATACGCAGTATTTT.

The V call is TRBV19, the J call TRBJ1-1; D not certain. CDR1 is LNHDA and CDR2 is SQIVND in the germline V gene (reference sequence). The ends were cut back, 1 base at V and 0 bases at J, with 6 bases in the middle. The CDR3 loop spans 14 amino acids. CDR3 protein: CASSIGTVNTEAFF. The CDR3 nucleotides are TGTGCCAGTAGTATAGGGACGGTGAACACTGAAGCTTTCTTT.

This clonotype was counted many times. The gene calls are TRBV5-1 and TRBJ2-5; the D is unclear. Germline V gives CDR1 SGHRS, CDR2 YFSETQ. V shed 6 bases and J shed 0 bases, with 6 bases lying between them. CDR3 length: 12 amino acids. The CDR3 loop is CASTRYQETQYF. CDR3 nucleotide sequence: TGCGCCAGCACCAGGTACCAAGAGACCCAGTACTTC.

This clonotype was observed at least ten times. The genes are TRBV29-1 and TRBJ1-2, with no clear D. Trimming stripped 1 base from V and 0 bases from J, with 9 bases between. The CDR3 spans 14 residues. Germline CDR1 SQVTM, CDR2 ANQGSEA. CDR3 DNA: TGCAGCGTTGAAGTAGGGAATACTAACTATGGCTACACCTTC. This encodes CSVEVGNTNYGYTF.

In this sample, this clonotype turned up many times. The chain has TRBV5-1 and TRBJ2-1, with no clear D. From germline, CDR1 is SGHRS and CDR2 YFSETQ. The V end lost 1 base, the J end lost 5 bases, and 4 bases lay between the germline ends. The CDR3 sequence is 12 residues long. CDR3 nucleotide sequence: TGCGCCAGCAGCTTGTTGGACAATGAGCAGTTCTTC. The encoded protein is CASSLLDNEQFF.

This clonotype was counted at least ten times. The J gene is TRBJ2-3, the V gene TRBV9, with a weak D call TRBD1 (6 bases). Germline V gene data show CDR1 as SGDLS and CDR2 as YYNGEE. V lost 3 bases and J 0 bases, leaving 14 bases between the germline ends. CDR3 length equals 16 residues. The CDR3 DNA reads as TGTGCCAGCAGCGCCCAGGGGACCACTAGCACAGATACGCAGTATTTT. It is translated as CASSAQGTTSTDTQYF.

The sample holds many counts of this clonotype. The rearrangement links TRBV20-1 to TRBJ1-2; maybe TRBD1 (5 bases). V lost 3 bases, J lost 2 bases, and 13 bases lay in between. CDR1 and CDR2 from the germline V gene are DFQATT and SNEGSKA (reference sequence). This CDR3 comprises 14 residues. The chain's CDR3 is CSASATTGNYGYTF. CDR3 sequence (DNA): TGCAGTGCTAGTGCCACCACAGGAAACTATGGCTACACCTTC.

In its sample, this clonotype was seen many times. The chain carries TRBV5-1 and TRBJ2-1; 16 positions match TRBD2. Trimming removed 4 bases from V and 2 bases from J; junction bases left unmatched: 12. Germline V gene lookup returns CDR1 SGHRS and CDR2 YFSETQ. The CDR3 has 20 residues. The CDR3 region has the DNA TGCGCCAGCAGCATAAATCCCGGGACTAGCGGGAGGGCAACCTACAATGAGCAGTTCTTC. Amino acids: CASSINPGTSGRATYNEQFF.

This clonotype has ten or more counts. The chain combines TRBV29-1 with TRBJ2-7; perhaps TRBD2 as D (6 bases). Trimming shortened V by 4 bases and J by 3 bases, and 19 bases separated the two germline ends. Germline V gene data show CDR1 as SQVTM and CDR2 as ANQGSEA. CDR3 length equals 15 residues. The DNA for the CDR3 is TGCAGCGTTGCGCCCAGCGGGTTGGGCTTCTACGAGCAGTACTTC. The encoded protein is CSVAPSGLGFYEQYF.

Ten or more counts support this clonotype. V is TRBV7-9 and J is TRBJ2-7; D gene uncertain. This CDR3 contains 14 residues. CDR1 SEHNR and CDR2 FQNEAQ come from the germline V gene (reference sequence). With 1 base removed from V and 1 base from J, the gap between germline ends came to 8 bases. CDR3 nucleotides: TGTGCCAGCAGCTTAGACCTTCAGTCCTACGAGCAGTACTTC. Translating it yields CASSLDLQSYEQYF. Supplemented by reference TRBV7-9 and TRBJ2-7, the full variable domain reads DTGVSQNPRHKITKRGQNVTFRCDPISEHNRLYWYRQTLGQGPEFLTYFQNEAQLEKSRLLSDRFSAERPKGSFSTLEIQRTEQGDSAMYLCASSLDLQSYEQYFGPGTRLTVT.

The table lists this clonotype with a few counts. One base separates it from a far larger clone, so it is likely a read error. The chain couples TRBV11-3 to TRBJ2-2; 10 bases fit TRBD2. The CDR3 totals 14 residues. V was pared by 11 bases and J by 4 bases, with 7 bases of the junction left unmatched. The germline CDR1 and CDR2 sequences are SGHNT and YENEEA. Here the CDR3 reads CAPRAGGITGELFF. The CDR3 DNA follows: TGTGCCCCTCGAGCGGGGGGGATCACCGGGGAGCTGTTTTTT.

The rearrangement joins TRBV28 to TRBJ2-5, with D tentatively TRBD2 (6 bases). The V and J ends lost 6 bases and 2 bases respectively, with 22 bases between them. The CDR3 contains 17 residues. In germline, CDR1 is MDHEN, CDR2 SYDVKM. CDR3 nucleotide sequence: TGTGCCAGCAGCAAAACCCGGCGGGGCGTTCCTCAAGAGACCCAGTACTTC. This codes for CASSKTRRGVPQETQYF. The full variable domain, its missing parts supplied by reference TRBV28 and TRBJ2-5, is DVKVTQSSRYLVKRTGEKVFLECVQDMDHENMFWYRQDPGLGLRLIYFSYDVKMKEKGDIPEGYSVSREKKERFSLILESASTNQTSMYLCASSKTRRGVPQETQYFGPGTRLLVL.

The sample holds many counts of this clonotype. The V and J genes are TRBV12-3 or TRBV12-4 and TRBJ2-7, with TRBD2 as a possible D gene (7 bases). Trimming took off 5 bases at V and 9 bases at J, with 20 bases between the two ends. The CDR3 covers 14 residues. The CDR3: CASSPGGQSWWQYF. The CDR3 DNA reads TGTGCCAGCAGTCCGGGGGGACAATCTTGGTGGCAGTACTTC.

Ten or more counts support this clonotype. V usage is TRBV2 and J usage is TRBJ1-1; possible D gene TRBD1, 6 bases. Germline-derived CDR1 and CDR2 are SNHLY and FYNNEI. This CDR3 has 11 residues. The V end was cut by 7 bases, the J end by 7 bases, with 10 bases between. The chain's CDR3 is CASKGGFEAFF. CDR3 bases: TGTGCCAGCAAGGGGGGCTTTGAAGCTTTCTTT.

The chain is built from TRBV10-2 and TRBJ1-5; D is unclear. Deletions cut 6 bases from V and 2 bases from J, with 11 bases between. This CDR3 contains 14 residues. CDR1 is WSHSY and CDR2 is SAAADI in the germline V gene. The CDR3 region is CASRALEGNQPQHF. The CDR3 DNA reads TGCGCCAGCAGGGCATTGGAGGGCAATCAGCCCCAGCATTTT.

Regarding this clonotype: This is likely an artifact of a read error, given a far larger clone one base away. V is TRBV29-1 and J is TRBJ2-7; D remains unclear. The CDR3 length is 12 residues. CDR1 SQVTM and CDR2 ANQGSEA come from the germline V gene. V shed 4 bases and J shed 7 bases, with 14 bases lying between them. CDR3 coding DNA: TGCAGCGTTGGGACGGCCAACAATGAGCAGTACTTC. This sequence encodes CSVGTANNEQYF.

The V gene is TRBV15, the J gene TRBJ2-1; 9 nucleotides match TRBD2. The better agreement between TRBJ2-5 and the DNA end casts doubt on the J call. This CDR3 is 14 amino acids long. Germline lookup yields CDR1 LNHNV and CDR2 YYDKDF (reference sequence). For the CDR3, the DNA is TGTGCCACCAGCAGAGTTGGACTAGCGGAGACCCAGTACTTC. Translated: CATSRVGLAETQYF.

Concerning this clonotype: This likely traces to a read error, being one base from a far larger clone. V usage is TRBV10-3 and J usage is TRBJ2-7; 7 bases are a match to TRBD2. CDR3 length: 15 residues. The junction had 6 bases not matched to a gene; V was cut back by 2 bases and J by 2 bases. Germline CDR1 reads ENHRY; CDR2 reads SYGVKD. In DNA form, the CDR3 reads TGTGCCATCAGTGAGGGGGGAGGGAGCGCCTACGAGCAGTACTTC. Protein sequence: CAISEGGGSAYEQYF.

This clonotype was seen at least ten times. The rearrangement links TRBV27 to TRBJ2-1; either TRBD1 or TRBD2 may supply D (5 bases each). Germline values: CDR1 MNHEY, CDR2 SMNVEV (reference sequence). This CDR3 spans 16 amino acids. Trimming stripped 3 bases from V and 3 bases from J, with 15 bases between. This CDR3 is CASSFPGRVGYNEQFF. CDR3 sequence (DNA): TGTGCCAGCAGTTTCCCGGGGCGGGTAGGCTACAATGAGCAGTTCTTC.